Listed here are 24 T cell receptor beta chains from one sample, sequenced in a study of blood T cell repertoires in COVID-19. Here immunoSEQ multiplex PCR was the method, and the copy in TCRdb shows in-frame clones only, minus some. The sample carries under 85,000 clones, 65% to 85% recorded once. Material for sequencing was peripheral blood. The receptors were sampled from a man aged 55 to 70 with active or convalescent COVID-19.

The rearrangement links TRBV24-1 to TRBJ2-5; 10 bases are a match to TRBD1. Germline assignment: CDR1 KGHDR and CDR2 SFDVKD. The junction had 6 bases not matched to a gene; V was cut back by 2 bases and J by 4 bases. The CDR3 is made up of 16 amino acids. This CDR3 is CATSDSGTGVRETQYF. DNA of the CDR3: TGTGCCACCAGTGATTCCGGGACAGGGGTTCGAGAGACCCAGTACTTC.

The gene calls are TRBV7-4 and TRBJ1-4; possible D gene TRBD1, 6 bases. The CDR3 is 18 amino acids. Trimming removed 2 bases at V and 6 bases at J, with 22 bases between. Germline CDR1 and CDR2: SGHVT and SQSDAQ. The CDR3 coding sequence is TGTGCCAGCAGCTTATCTTGCAGGGGCACCATCGGATATGAAAAACTGTTTTTT. Protein sequence: CASSLSCRGTIGYEKLFF.

The chain recombines TRBV6-4 with TRBJ2-3; D is ambiguous. The length of the CDR3 is 13 residues. V gave up 6 bases and J gave up 6 bases, with 13 bases separating them. Per the germline V gene, CDR1 is MRHNA and CDR2 is SNTAGT. CDR3 sequence reads: CASSPIPHDTQYF. The DNA for the CDR3 is TGTGCCAGCAGCCCCATACCACATGATACGCAGTATTTT.

The chain couples TRBV28 to TRBJ1-6, with 8 bases fitting TRBD1. CDR1 MDHEN and CDR2 SYDVKM come from the germline V gene. The CDR3 runs to 16 residues. V was clipped by 3 bases and J by 7 bases; unmatched bases: 8. The CDR3 region is CASSFIGQGKNSPLHF. The CDR3 DNA sequence: TGTGCCAGCAGTTTCATAGGACAGGGCAAAAATTCACCCCTCCACTTT.

The chain joins TRBV5-6 to TRBJ1-6, with D perhaps matching TRBD1 (5 bases). Trimming stripped 3 bases from V and 9 bases from J, with 16 bases between. Germline values: CDR1 SGHDT, CDR2 YYEEEE. The length of the CDR3 is 15 residues. CDR3 protein: CASSSPAGRASPLHF. The CDR3 DNA sequence: TGTGCCAGCAGCTCACCTGCCGGCAGGGCTTCACCCCTCCACTTT.

This clone was seen more than once but under ten times. The chain uses TRBV19 and TRBJ1-1; 9 bases are a match to TRBD1. V dropped 5 bases and J dropped 5; count of bases not matched to a gene: 12. Germline values: CDR1 LNHDA, CDR2 SQIVND (reference sequence). The CDR3 totals 16 residues. CDR3 bases: TGTGCCAGTAGTCCTTGGACAGGGGTTGGACGGACTGAAGCTTTCTTT. Protein: CASSPWTGVGRTEAFF. The whole variable domain, filled in from reference TRBV19 and TRBJ1-1, reads DGGITQSPKYLFRKEGQNVTLSCEQNLNHDAMYWYRQDPGQGLRLIYYSQIVNDFQKGDIAEGYSVSREKKESFPLTVTSAQKNPTAFYLCASSPWTGVGRTEAFFGQGTRLTVV.

This clone was observed once. V usage is TRBV5-6 and J usage is TRBJ1-6; no firm D call. Germline V gene lookup returns CDR1 SGHDT and CDR2 YYEEEE. The CDR3 is 14 amino acids. Trimming shortened V by 0 bases and J by 10 bases, and 11 bases separated the two germline ends. CDR3 in amino acids: CASSLGQVHSPLHF. The DNA of the CDR3 is TGTGCCAGCAGCTTGGGCCAGGTCCACTCACCCCTCCACTTT.

V gene TRBV27 combines with J gene TRBJ2-1; 10 bases fit TRBD1. Germline loops: CDR1 MNHEY, CDR2 SMNVEV (reference sequence). The CDR3 is 15 amino acids. V dropped 6 bases and J dropped 2; count of bases not matched to a gene: 4. CDR3 in amino acids: CASRLGTGAYNEQFF. The CDR3 coding sequence is TGTGCCAGCAGATTAGGGACAGGGGCCTACAATGAGCAGTTCTTC.

The chain uses TRBV19 and TRBJ2-1; no definite D call. Germline assignment: CDR1 LNHDA and CDR2 SQIVND (reference sequence). Trimming took off 6 bases at V and 5 bases at J, with 23 bases between the two ends. The CDR3 covers 17 residues. CDR3 in amino acids: CASSPPPTFVGDNEQFF. CDR3 nucleotide sequence: TGTGCCAGTAGCCCCCCCCCGACGTTTGTAGGAGACAATGAGCAGTTCTTC. Combining the CDR3 with reference TRBV19 and TRBJ2-1 gives the whole variable domain DGGITQSPKYLFRKEGQNVTLSCEQNLNHDAMYWYRQDPGQGLRLIYYSQIVNDFQKGDIAEGYSVSREKKESFPLTVTSAQKNPTAFYLCASSPPPTFVGDNEQFFGPGTRLTVL.

The J gene is TRBJ2-7, the V gene TRBV2; weak D call: TRBD2 (5 bases). This CDR3 contains 14 residues. V lost 7 bases and J lost 2, with 15 bases in between. The germline CDR1 and CDR2 sequences are SNHLY and FYNNEI. The CDR3 here is CASTPGRLTYEQYF. The CDR3 nucleotides read TGTGCCAGCACCCCTGGAAGACTAACCTACGAGCAGTACTTC.

Ten or more counts support this clone. The chain couples TRBV5-1 to TRBJ1-4; D gene uncertain. Per germline, CDR1 SGHRS and CDR2 YFSETQ. The CDR3 totals 14 residues. V dropped 2 bases and J dropped 3 bases, with 8 bases sitting between them. CDR3 in DNA: TGCGCCAGCAGCTTCGGTCTGGCTAATGAAAAACTGTTTTTT. This codes for CASSFGLANEKLFF.

This chain links TRBV6-5 with TRBJ2-3, with D possibly matching TRBD2 (5 bases). The V end lost 5 bases, the J end lost 6 bases, and 9 bases lay between the germline ends. CDR3 length: 12 residues. Germline values: CDR1 MNHEY, CDR2 SVGAGI. DNA of the CDR3: TGTGCCAGCAGTCCCTGGGAGGATACGCAGTATTTT. Translating it yields CASSPWEDTQYF.

This sequence joins TRBV29-1 and TRBJ1-1, with a tentative D call TRBD1 (5 bases). The CDR3 contains 12 residues. Germline V gene lookup returns CDR1 SQVTM and CDR2 ANQGSEA. V dropped 7 bases and J dropped 4 bases, with 13 bases sitting between them. This CDR3 reads CSAQGGVTEAFF. For the CDR3, the DNA is TGCAGCGCGCAGGGAGGTGTCACTGAAGCTTTCTTT.

V gene TRBV29-1 combines with J gene TRBJ1-2; the match to TRBD1 covers 8 bases. The V and J ends lost 4 bases and 4 bases, in that order; junction bases with no gene match: 2. The CDR3 has 12 residues. Germline CDR1 is SQVTM and CDR2 is ANQGSEA. CDR3 sequence: CSVVDRGYGYTF. The CDR3 nucleotides are TGCAGCGTTGTTGACAGGGGCTATGGCTACACCTTC.

The gene calls are TRBV30 and TRBJ1-4; D possibly corresponds to TRBD1 (5 bases). The V end was cut by 0 bases, the J end by 3 bases, with 8 bases between. Germline V gives CDR1 GTSNPN, CDR2 SVGIG (reference sequence). CDR3 length equals 14 residues. CDR3 protein: CAWSVQAANEKLFF. The CDR3 DNA follows: TGTGCCTGGAGTGTACAGGCAGCTAATGAAAAACTGTTTTTT.

A single count supports this clone. V gene TRBV9 combines with J gene TRBJ2-3; TRBD2 is a possible D gene (6 bases). With 0 bases removed from V and 0 bases from J, the gap between germline ends came to 8 bases. Germline lookup yields CDR1 SGDLS and CDR2 YYNGEE. The CDR3 spans 15 residues. CDR3 sequence: CASSVVAGSTDTQYF. CDR3 in DNA: TGTGCCAGCAGCGTAGTGGCGGGGAGCACAGATACGCAGTATTTT.

This sequence joins TRBV18 and TRBJ2-5, with D unresolved. CDR1 and CDR2 from the germline V gene are KGHSH and LQKENI. CDR3 length equals 14 residues. Trimming left V 0 bases short and J 2 bases short, with 7 bases between. The CDR3 loop is CASSPPSYQETQYF. The CDR3 coding sequence is TGTGCCAGCTCACCACCGTCTTATCAAGAGACCCAGTACTTC.

The chain couples TRBV6-2 or TRBV6-3 to TRBJ2-3, with 11 bases aligning to TRBD2. The CDR3 is made up of 19 amino acids. V shed 1 base and J 0 bases; nucleotides not matched to a gene: 9. CDR1 and CDR2 from the germline V gene are MNHEY and SVGEGT. This CDR3 reads CASSYWSSGGKKSTDTQYF. For the CDR3, the DNA is TGTGCCAGCAGTTACTGGTCTAGCGGGGGGAAGAAGAGCACAGATACGCAGTATTTT.

Only a few counts were recorded for this clone. The gene calls are TRBV6-5 and TRBJ2-1; maybe TRBD1 (5 bases). The CDR3 totals 16 residues. CDR1 MNHEY and CDR2 SVGAGI come from the germline V gene. Deletions cut 0 bases from V and 8 bases from J, with 17 bases between. The CDR3 nucleotides read TGTGCCAGCAGTTACTCGTTCCCCGGCAGGGCTCATGAGCAGTTCTTC. Protein product: CASSYSFPGRAHEQFF.

This sequence joins TRBV11-2 and TRBJ1-5, with 7 bases lining up with TRBD1. J gave up 6 bases and V 3 bases, and 5 bases lay outside the gene matches. Germline V lookup: CDR1 SGHAT, CDR2 FQNNGV. CDR3 length: 14 residues. CDR3 loop: CASSFDREGQPQHF. The CDR3 region has the DNA TGTGCCAGCAGCTTCGACAGGGAAGGTCAGCCCCAGCATTTT.

The V gene is TRBV5-1, the J gene TRBJ2-5; no clear D gene. The CDR3 consists of 14 residues. Germline CDR1 reads SGHRS; CDR2 reads YFSETQ. Trimming cost V 0 bases and J 0 bases, with 6 bases left between them. Here the CDR3 reads CASSLDSYQETQYF. The CDR3 nucleotides are TGCGCCAGCAGCTTGGACTCATACCAAGAGACCCAGTACTTC.

V and J are TRBV4-1 and TRBJ1-3, with 11 bases aligning to TRBD1. The CDR3 spans 18 residues. Germline trimming cut 4 bases from V and 4 bases from J; bases unmatched to any gene: 12. Germline CDR1 is MGHRA and CDR2 is YSYEKL. The DNA of the CDR3 is TGCGCCAGCAGCCCCGGACAGGGGGCTTCGTTATCGGGAAACACCATATATTTT. It encodes CASSPGQGASLSGNTIYF.

The genes are TRBV4-1 and TRBJ1-1; TRBD1 agrees at 10 bases. V gave up 5 bases and J gave up 3 bases; unmatched junction bases: 9. In germline, CDR1 is MGHRA, CDR2 YSYEKL. This CDR3 contains 16 residues. As DNA, the CDR3 is TGCGCCAGCAGCGGAGGGGCGACAGGGGGCCACACTGAAGCTTTCTTT. This sequence encodes CASSGGATGGHTEAFF.

The chain is built from TRBV7-9 and TRBJ2-3; 8 nucleotides line up with TRBD1. The CDR3 consists of 17 residues. Looked up from germline, CDR1 is SEHNR and CDR2 is FQNEAQ (reference sequence). J gave up 2 bases and V 5 bases, and 12 bases lay outside the gene matches. The CDR3 is CASSPSLDRALTDTQYF. DNA of the CDR3: TGTGCCAGCAGCCCGTCTTTGGACAGGGCCCTCACAGATACGCAGTATTTT.